This TCR beta chain originates from a study of T cells after yellow fever vaccination (dated by TCRdb to between 2018 and 2021). Concerning the study at large: Libraries from fractions with low cell numbers were prepared with the SMART-Seq v4 Ultra Low Input RNA kit. To follow T-cell clones before and after primary and booster YFV17D yellow fever vaccination, bulk TCR alpha and beta repertoires were sequenced over time. Two healthy male donors made up the cohort, one aged 18 to 29 years and the other aged 30 to 40 years. Blood was drawn at multiple timepoints before and after primary and secondary immunization, with bulk PBMC replicates and cell subsets isolated.

Points on this clonotype: Its target antigen remains unknown. No base quality information exists; no much larger clone differs at one position.

Reading the label with the study, this specimen's treatment or condition is: live attenuated yellow fever vaccine strain. At each blood-draw timepoint, two biological replicates of bulk PBMCs were obtained. PBMCs were isolated from peripheral blood using a standard Ficoll-Paque protocol. TriZol was used to extract RNA from bulk PBMCs, from CD4 and CD8 fractions, and from dextramer-positive and dextramer-negative fractions. Clipping removes 4 bases from V and 2 bases from J, with 5 as the unmatched junction base count. The CDR3 spans 15 residues, from the cysteine through the phenylalanine. Of all the DNA, just the CDR3 is kept, 45 bases in frame from base 1. Per the germline V gene, MGHDK is the CDR1 and SYGVNS is the CDR2. TCR cDNA was synthesized by 5'RACE template switching, through which a universal primer site and unique molecular identifiers were introduced. Priming of cDNA synthesis was performed from both the TCR alpha and TCR beta constant segments. Two PCR steps were used to amplify libraries, with sample barcodes and sequencing adapters being added in the second step. Sequencing of the libraries was done on either Illumina HiSeq 2500 (2x100 bp) or NovaSeq (2x150 bp). Concerning the study's data processing: MIGEC handled demultiplexing of reads and collapsing into UMI consensus sequences, while MiXCR performed V(D)J alignment. Using edgeR on replicate PBMC samples, clonotypes were called vaccine-responding if FDR was below 0.01 and the log2 fold change was above 5 up to day 15. CD4 or CD8 identity was assigned to each bulk clonotype according to whether the clonotype was present at higher abundance in the sequenced CD4 repertoire or the sequenced CD8 repertoire. TCRdb handled the public reads itself, with Q25 trimming in fastp and clone calling in MiXCR, and kept productive beta chains. Each record represents a unique CDR3 protein, reported with the most common genes and DNA among its rows. What appears here as the V and J calls and clone size reflects TCRdb's work, not the paper's. In all, the sample holds about 330,000 distinct CDR3 sequences, and roughly 8.4% of those were seen once. The top ten clonotypes cover 15% to 20% of the sample.

Study-level results and caveats: After the booster, most clones that had expanded after primary vaccination were detected again (around 97% of CD4 and around nine tenths of CD8), suggesting broad maintenance of memory. The secondary T-cell response was weaker than the primary response but faster, peaking on day 5 instead of day 15. Only two donors were included in the study, so the extent to which the findings can be generalized is limited. A small share of clonotypes was detected in both CD4 and CD8 compartments, with the overlap likely arising from convergent recombination. Because abundant contaminating clonotypes from the bulk population could be contained in FACS-sorted repertoires, computational filtering was required.

The material sequenced was PBMCs, taken about 41 days after the first yellow fever vaccination. The clonotype originates from a man aged 18 to 29 who received the YFV17D yellow fever vaccine. The sequence links TRBV25-1 to TRBJ1-1; a stretch of 9 junction bases matches TRBD1. The DNA is as follows: TGTGCCAGCAGTGGGTATACAGGGGGCAACACTGAAGCTTTCTTT. Its protein product is CASSGYTGGNTEAFF.